Below are 17 T cell receptor beta chains sequenced from a single sample in a study of cytomegalovirus exposure and HLA in healthy donors. Primers for the PCR totalled 60 Vbeta and 13 Jbeta. Clones were read by immunoSEQ multiplex PCR, and TCRdb kept only the in-frame ones, dropping some. This sample carries tens of thousands of clones, around 82% of them seen once, and the ten largest clones take over 1.1%. Sequencing input: PBMCs. Receptors were obtained from a female donor in good health and CMV-seronegative.

This clone has a handful of counts. This sequence joins TRBV27 and TRBJ2-7; 10 nucleotides align to TRBD2. Trimming took 3 bases from V and 7 from J; bases not matched to a gene: 6. The CDR3 extends over 14 amino acids. Germline V gene data show CDR1 as MNHEY and CDR2 as SMNVEV (reference sequence). CDR3 coding DNA: TGTGCCAGCAGTTTGGCAGCGGGGGGGCTTGAGCAGTACTTC. Protein: CASSLAAGGLEQYF.

The J gene is TRBJ2-3, the V gene TRBV7-8, with D perhaps matching TRBD1 (6 bases). The germline CDR1 and CDR2 sequences are SGHVS and FQNEAQ. This CDR3 region has 15 residues. The ends were cut back, 0 bases at V and 2 bases at J, with 9 bases in the middle. The CDR3 region has the DNA TGTGCCAGCAGCTTAGCGGGGGCGAACACAGATACGCAGTATTTT. It specifies CASSLAGANTDTQYF.

The rearrangement links TRBV5-1 to TRBJ1-3; D is unresolved. V lost 0 bases, J lost 2 bases, and 6 bases lay in between. In germline, CDR1 is SGHRS, CDR2 YFSETQ. CDR3 length: 14 amino acids. This CDR3 is CASSLESPGNTIYF. In DNA, the CDR3 is TGCGCCAGCAGCTTGGAGAGCCCTGGAAACACCATATATTTT.

The chain has TRBV28 and TRBJ2-1; D is ambiguous. V was pared by 0 bases and J by 4 bases, with 7 bases between. The CDR3 is made up of 14 amino acids. The germline gives CDR1 MDHEN, CDR2 SYDVKM. The CDR3 bases are TGTGCCAGCAGTTTATGGCCCGGTTACAATGAGCAGTTCTTC. Protein product: CASSLWPGYNEQFF. Combining the CDR3 with reference TRBV28 and TRBJ2-1 gives the whole variable domain DVKVTQSSRYLVKRTGEKVFLECVQDMDHENMFWYRQDPGLGLRLIYFSYDVKMKEKGDIPEGYSVSREKKERFSLILESASTNQTSMYLCASSLWPGYNEQFFGPGTRLTVL.

The table lists this clone with a few counts. The V and J genes are TRBV25-1 and TRBJ1-4; D unclear. The germline gives CDR1 MGHDK, CDR2 SYGVNS. The V gene lost 3 bases and the J gene lost 0 bases, with 8 bases spanning the gap. The CDR3 has 15 amino acids. CDR3 in DNA: TGTGCCAGCAGTGAGGGAGGTGCAACTAATGAAAAACTGTTTTTT. Translation gives CASSEGGATNEKLFF.

The chain employs TRBV2 and TRBJ1-2, with TRBD1 matching 7 bases. This CDR3 comprises 12 residues. V dropped 5 bases and J dropped 7; count of bases not matched to a gene: 4. Germline CDR1 SNHLY, CDR2 FYNNEI. The CDR3 sequence: CASSSTGSGYTF. The CDR3 nucleotides are TGTGCCAGCAGTTCGACAGGGTCTGGCTACACCTTC.

CDR3 region: CASSPLARNEQFF. CDR3 bases: TGTGCCAGCAGCCCCCTAGCGCGGAATGAGCAGTTCTTC. The V and J genes are TRBV4-2 and TRBJ2-1, with a weak D call TRBD2 (6 bases). The CDR3 has 13 residues. CDR1 and CDR2 from the germline V gene are LGHNA and YNFKEQ. Trimming removed 4 bases from V and 7 bases from J, with 11 bases in between.

In its sample, this clone was seen a few times. The same CDR3 is also encoded by other DNA sequences in this sample. The J gene is TRBJ1-2, the V gene TRBV27; D unresolved. The length of the CDR3 is 12 residues. Trimming took off 2 bases at V and 8 bases at J, with 9 bases between the two ends. Per the germline V gene, CDR1 is MNHEY and CDR2 is SMNVEV (reference sequence). The CDR3 region has the DNA TGTGCCAGCAGTTTAGCAGGTGACGGCTACACCTTC. The encoded protein is CASSLAGDGYTF.

On this clone itself: At one end the junction does not follow the germline gene, possibly because of a read error. The chain's CDR3 is CASNYADSTEAFF. In nucleotides, the CDR3 is TGTGCCAGCAATTACGCGGACAGCACTGAAGCTTTCTTT. The chain is built from TRBV6-6 and TRBJ1-1, with a possible D match to TRBD1 (6 bases). Germline-derived CDR1 and CDR2 are MNHNY and SVGAGI (reference sequence). CDR3 length: 13 residues.

The V and J genes are TRBV28 and TRBJ1-1; D is unclear. The germline gives CDR1 MDHEN, CDR2 SYDVKM. V lost 6 bases and J 0 bases, leaving 11 bases between the germline ends. The CDR3 loop spans 14 amino acids. This CDR3 reads CASRYSSMNTEAFF. CDR3 bases: TGTGCCAGCAGGTACAGCTCCATGAACACTGAAGCTTTCTTT.

V and J are TRBV27 and TRBJ2-1; D perhaps matches TRBD1 (6 bases). The V gene lost 7 bases and the J gene lost 1 base, with 14 bases spanning the gap. The CDR3 sequence is 15 residues long. Germline lookup yields CDR1 MNHEY and CDR2 SMNVEV (reference sequence). CDR3 DNA: TGTGCCAGCACCCTGGGGGCGGCTTCCTACAATGAGCAGTTCTTC. Translating it yields CASTLGAASYNEQFF.

The chain uses TRBV2 and TRBJ1-1; D call uncertain. Germline CDR1 reads SNHLY; CDR2 reads FYNNEI. CDR3 length: 12 residues. Trimming took 7 bases from V and 6 from J, leaving 12 bases between them. Here the CDR3 DNA reads TGTGCCAGCACGCCCCAGTCTTCTGAAGCTTTCTTT. Translating it yields CASTPQSSEAFF.

The rearrangement uses TRBV4-2 and TRBJ2-5; D is uncertain. The end of the DNA fits TRBJ2-7 better, so the J call may be wrong. Germline CDR1 reads LGHNA; CDR2 reads YNFKEQ. CDR3 length: 16 residues. CDR3 in amino acids: CASSQVIVWASYEQYF. As DNA, the CDR3 is TGTGCCAGCAGCCAAGTTATTGTGTGGGCCTCCTACGAGCAGTACTTC.

This clone came up a few times. No conserved phenylalanine or tryptophan is present at the end of the CDR3, so a read error is the likely explanation. It is unclear where the CDR3 begins or ends on the DNA, so no DNA is shown, and the CDR3 is as TCRdb lists it. The rearrangement joins TRBV11-3 to TRBJ1-1; the listed D gene, TRBD1, was not tested against the DNA. The germline gives CDR1 SGHNT, CDR2 YENEEA. A total of 9 residues make up the CDR3, ends included. CDR3 residues: CASSRPGQG.

The chain employs TRBV11-2 and TRBJ2-1; D unresolved. The CDR3 has 15 residues. V was clipped by 2 bases and J by 0 bases, with 8 bases between them. The germline gives CDR1 SGHAT, CDR2 FQNNGV. CDR3 loop: CASSLRSSSYNEQFF. Here the CDR3 DNA reads TGTGCCAGCAGCTTACGGTCTAGCTCCTACAATGAGCAGTTCTTC.

The J gene is TRBJ2-1, the V gene TRBV10-2, with TRBD2 identical over 14 bases. The CDR3 contains 19 residues. Germline V gene sequence: CDR1 WSHSY, CDR2 SAAADI. V trimming: 9 bases; J trimming: 4 bases; junction bases outside the gene matches: 17. In nucleotides, the CDR3 is TGCGCCAGTTCCTGGGCGACTAGCGGGGGGGCGCGGTTATACAATGAGCAGTTCTTC. Protein: CASSWATSGGARLYNEQFF.

V is TRBV29-1 and J is TRBJ1-2; unclear D gene. V was shortened by 5 bases and J by 1 base, with 20 bases between the two germline ends. Germline CDR1 SQVTM, CDR2 ANQGSEA. The CDR3 runs to 16 residues. CDR3 region: CSVYGLSRKSNYGYTF. The DNA of the CDR3 is TGCAGCGTTTATGGGCTTAGTCGGAAGAGTAACTATGGCTACACCTTC. Full variable domain (rest looked up from reference TRBV29-1 and TRBJ1-2): SAVISQKPSRDICQRGTSLTIQCQVDSQVTMMFWYRQQPGQSLTLIATANQGSEATYESGFVIDKFPISRPNLTFSTLTVSNMSPEDSSIYLCSVYGLSRKSNYGYTFGSGTRLTVV.